The source of this T cell receptor beta chain is a study of shared clonotypes between healthy human individuals. Notes on the study in general: What limited the represented genetic and exposure-history diversity was the small number of donors.

Adults of Caucasian background living in Nashville, Tennessee made up all donors. Notes on this clone: Its antigen is currently unknown.

This table comes from immunoSEQ multiplex PCR, and its TCRdb copy is limited to in-frame clones, with some not included. The sample gives hundreds of thousands of clones, roughly 70% of which show up once; approximately 1.7% is in the top ten. The CDR3 has 16 residues. Germline-derived CDR1 and CDR2 are MDHEN and SYDVKM. Trimming shortened V by 5 bases and J by 4 bases, and 21 bases separated the two germline ends. The TCR comes from a woman under 40 in good health. Sequenced material: memory CD4+ T cells sorted from blood. Regarding subset: CD45RA-negative fraction. This chain joins TRBV28 and TRBJ2-7; D is perhaps TRBD2 (5 bases). The CDR3 sequence: CASSLPGLISHYEQYF. In DNA form, the CDR3 reads TGTGCCAGCAGTCTACCCGGACTCATTTCCCATTACGAGCAGTACTTC.